Listed below are T cell receptor beta chains from one sample, sequenced in a study of cytomegalovirus exposure and HLA in healthy donors. Assay: immunoSEQ multiplex PCR; the TCRdb copy retains only in-frame clones and omits some. The profile shows about 130,000 clones, roughly 89% of them singletons. The sample taken for sequencing was PBMCs. The receptors shown here come from a woman between 18 and 29 years old in good health and CMV-seronegative. The CDR3 runs from the conserved cysteine through the conserved F or W. Fields, in order: CDR3 length, V gene, CDR3 protein.

15 | TRBV6-5 | CASRPGQGSSYEQYF
16 | TRBV11-2 | CASSLDGLAGGRTQYF
16 | TRBV5-5 | CASSLYMAPRDNEQFF
12 | TRBV5-6 | CASSGGANEQFF
14 | TRBV29-1 | CSVTGTGAGNTIYF
14 | TRBV25-1 | CASTRTGTGETQYF
11 | TRBV6-1 | CASSDMSEAFF
13 | TRBV5-1 | CASSLDTYNEQFF
16 | TRBV6-6 | CASSYQEQVRTYGYTF
14 | TRBV9 | CASSVGGPTDTQYF
13 | TRBV5-5 | CASSADRDGGYTF
15 | TRBV19 | CASSRSSTNPGELFF
15 | TRBV19 | CASSRDRVEDQPQHF
15 | TRBV7-9 | CASSPRGGSYNEQFF
16 | TRBV9 | CASSGRTGHSGNTIYF
14 | TRBV4-2 | CASSQGSNEYGYTF
14 | TRBV9 | CASSPSTYRSEAFF
13 | TRBV7-3 | CASSSGTTETQYF
13 | TRBV19 | CASRTGEGTEAFF
15 | TRBV2 | CASSAYQGADTEAFF